A single sample is the source of the 26 T cell receptor beta chains below, sequenced in a study of blood T cell repertoires in COVID-19. The data were produced by immunoSEQ multiplex PCR, yet TCRdb's version contains in-frame clones alone and is incomplete. Among some 250,000 clones, approximately 78% were seen once, and the ten largest hold 3.4%. The sequencing sample was made of peripheral blood. The receptors derive from a woman between 18 and 30 years old with acute or convalescent COVID-19.

CDR3 sequence reads: CASTPGLGFLNEQFF. The CDR3, as DNA: TGTGCCAGCACCCCGGGACTAGGGTTTTTAAATGAGCAGTTCTTC. The chain combines TRBV7-8 with TRBJ2-1; 8 bases map to TRBD2. Trimming took 7 bases from V and 7 from J; bases not matched to a gene: 12. Looked up from germline, CDR1 is SGHVS and CDR2 is FQNEAQ. The CDR3 consists of 15 residues.

This chain uses TRBV14 with TRBJ2-7, with 7 bases aligning to TRBD2. CDR1 and CDR2 from the germline V gene are SGHDN and FVKESK. Germline trimming cut 3 bases from V and 1 base from J; bases unmatched to any gene: 9. The CDR3 extends over 16 amino acids. The DNA for the CDR3 is TGTGCCAGCAGCCATGGAGCTAGCGGAGGGTCCTACGAGCAGTACTTC. The encoded protein is CASSHGASGGSYEQYF.

The CDR3: CASSPRSGSKNEQFF. The CDR3 bases are TGTGCCAGCTCTCCCCGTAGCGGGAGTAAGAATGAGCAGTTCTTC. V is TRBV18 and J is TRBJ2-1; TRBD2 matches 9 bases. Germline CDR1 is KGHSH and CDR2 is LQKENI. The CDR3 runs 15 residues. The V and J ends lost 6 bases and 7 bases, in that order; junction bases with no gene match: 10.

The chain recombines TRBV6-2 or TRBV6-3 with TRBJ1-1; 9 bases match TRBD1. V was pared by 0 bases and J by 4 bases, with 12 bases of the junction left unmatched. CDR3 length: 18 residues. Germline loops: CDR1 MNHEY, CDR2 SVGEGT. CDR3: CASSYSGGEDRGGTEAFF. The CDR3 DNA reads as TGTGCCAGCAGTTACTCGGGTGGAGAGGACAGGGGTGGCACTGAAGCTTTCTTT.

The CDR3 sequence is CASSHNGGAAGELFF. The DNA for the CDR3 is TGTGCCAGCAGCCATAACGGGGGAGCTGCTGGGGAGCTGTTTTTT. V and J are TRBV3-1 (or the pseudogene TRBV3-2) and TRBJ2-2; D may be TRBD2 (6 bases). V was trimmed by 3 bases and J by 8 bases, leaving 16 bases between them. The CDR3 extends over 15 amino acids. Germline V gene data show CDR1 as LGHDT and CDR2 as YNNKEL (reference sequence).

V usage is TRBV27 and J usage is TRBJ2-1; 7 bases match TRBD1. The J segment lost 0 bases and the V segment lost 5 bases, leaving 7 bases of the junction unmatched. Germline CDR1 is MNHEY and CDR2 is SMNVEV (reference sequence). This CDR3 spans 16 amino acids. The CDR3 bases are TGTGCCAGCAGTGCGACAGGGTTGAGCTCCTACAATGAGCAGTTCTTC. As protein: CASSATGLSSYNEQFF.

V is TRBV14 and J is TRBJ1-2, with D perhaps TRBD1 (6 bases). The CDR3 totals 14 residues. Germline V lookup: CDR1 SGHDN, CDR2 FVKESK. Trimming left V 2 bases short and J 2 bases short, with 9 bases between. CDR3 DNA: TGTGCCAGCAGCCAACGACAGGTCAACTATGGCTACACCTTC. Its protein product is CASSQRQVNYGYTF.

The rearrangement links TRBV28 to TRBJ1-2, with 11 bases matching TRBD1. This CDR3 is 14 amino acids long. Trimming at V came to 6 bases and at J to 7 bases, leaving 7 bases not matched to a gene. CDR1 is MDHEN, CDR2 SYDVKM, per germline. The CDR3 DNA reads as TGTGCCAGCAGCTCCGGACAGGGGGCTTCTGGCTACACCTTC. Encoded protein: CASSSGQGASGYTF.

The sample holds a few counts of this clone. The chain links TRBV7-2 to TRBJ1-6; D perhaps matches TRBD1 (5 bases). The V and J ends lost 1 base and 7 bases respectively, with 11 bases between them. CDR1 and CDR2 (germline): SGHTA, FQGNSA. The CDR3 spans 15 residues. CDR3 DNA sequence: TGTGCCAGCAGCTTAGGGGGAGGGGACAATTCACCCCTCCACTTT. As protein: CASSLGGGDNSPLHF.

In DNA, the CDR3 is TGTGCCAGCAGCCGGACAGGGACCACTGAAGCTTTCTTT. Translated, it gives CASSRTGTTEAFF. The chain combines TRBV3-1 (or the pseudogene TRBV3-2) with TRBJ1-1; 8 bases are a match to TRBD1. The germline V gene has CDR1 LGHDT and CDR2 YNNKEL (reference sequence). The CDR3 has 13 residues. V was clipped by 4 bases and J by 4 bases; unmatched bases: 2.

The gene calls are TRBV6-1 and TRBJ2-7, with D unclear. Trimming removed 1 base at V and 6 bases at J, with 16 bases between. CDR1 MNHNS and CDR2 SASEGT come from the germline V gene. The CDR3 spans 15 residues. The chain's CDR3 is CASSEVSATRSEQYF. Written as DNA, the CDR3 is TGTGCCAGCAGTGAAGTGTCGGCTACTCGGAGCGAGCAGTACTTC.

The rearrangement uses TRBV7-9 and TRBJ2-3, with D perhaps TRBD2 (5 bases). CDR1 SEHNR and CDR2 FQNEAQ come from the germline V gene (reference sequence). V lost 4 bases to trimming and J lost 0 bases, with 20 bases between them. The CDR3 contains 18 residues. In nucleotides, the CDR3 is TGTGCCAGCAGCTCTCCCCTAGCCTCACCTACTAGCACAGATACGCAGTATTTT. Its protein is CASSSPLASPTSTDTQYF.

The gene calls are TRBV6-5 and TRBJ2-7; D perhaps matches TRBD1 (5 bases). CDR3 length: 13 residues. Deletions cut 0 bases from V and 7 bases from J, with 10 bases between. Germline values: CDR1 MNHEY, CDR2 SVGAGI. CDR3 coding DNA: TGTGCCAGCAGTTACTCCCAGGGATGGGAGCAGTACTTC. It specifies CASSYSQGWEQYF.

The chain recombines TRBV27 with TRBJ1-5; no firm D call. Germline loops: CDR1 MNHEY, CDR2 SMNVEV (reference sequence). CDR3 length: 14 amino acids. The V end was cut by 2 bases, the J end by 7 bases, with 12 bases between. The CDR3 nucleotides read TGTGCCAGCAGTTTAAGTTTTGGAGGGCAGCCCCAGCATTTT. Its translation: CASSLSFGGQPQHF.

The chain couples TRBV6-6 to TRBJ2-7; D perhaps matches TRBD2 (6 bases). The CDR3 has 13 amino acids. V was pared by 1 base and J by 7 bases, with 11 bases between. Germline V gene lookup returns CDR1 MNHNY and CDR2 SVGAGI (reference sequence). The CDR3 sequence is CASSYFGGAEQYF. In DNA form, the CDR3 reads TGTGCCAGCAGTTACTTTGGCGGGGCGGAGCAGTACTTC.

This chain uses TRBV5-1 with TRBJ2-7; 7 positions agree with TRBD2. With 5 bases clipped from V and 6 bases from J, the junction kept 14 bases outside the gene matches. The CDR3 is made up of 15 amino acids. Germline V gene sequence: CDR1 SGHRS, CDR2 YFSETQ. CDR3 loop: CASRSSGTYSSEQYF. CDR3 nucleotides: TGCGCCAGCAGATCAAGCGGGACTTACAGCAGCGAGCAGTACTTC.

CDR3 residues: CASSLRGWGYTF. The DNA for the CDR3 is TGTGCCAGCAGTTTAAGGGGCTGGGGCTACACCTTC. The V call is TRBV28, the J call TRBJ1-2; a weak D match, TRBD1 (5 bases). Trimming stripped 2 bases from V and 8 bases from J, with 9 bases between. This CDR3 contains 12 residues. Germline CDR1 reads MDHEN; CDR2 reads SYDVKM.

The rearrangement joins TRBV10-3 to TRBJ1-2, with D possibly matching TRBD1 (5 bases). Between the trimmed V and J ends, which lost 6 bases and 4 bases, there was a span of 18 bases. Germline CDR1 ENHRY, CDR2 SYGVKD. The CDR3 is 15 residues long. The CDR3 is CAISPRIRASYGYTF. The DNA for the CDR3 is TGTGCCATCAGCCCCCGGATCAGGGCGAGCTATGGCTACACCTTC.

The CDR3 DNA is TGTGCCAGCAGCCCCACTCAGGGACACAGTAGCAATCAGCCCCAGCATTTT. Its translation is CASSPTQGHSSNQPQHF. This sequence joins TRBV28 and TRBJ1-5; TRBD1 might be the D (6 bases). CDR1 and CDR2 (germline): MDHEN, SYDVKM. CDR3 size: 17 residues. The V end lost 6 bases, the J end lost 0 bases, and 18 bases lay between the germline ends.

The chain uses TRBV5-8 and TRBJ2-7, with a possible D match to TRBD1 (5 bases). The CDR3 runs 15 residues. CDR1 is SGHTS and CDR2 is YDEGEE in the germline V gene. V lost 4 bases, J lost 3 bases, and 17 bases lay in between. The CDR3 region has the DNA TGTGCCAGCAGCAAAGACAGTCTTCTAGGCTACGAGCAGTACTTC. This translates into CASSKDSLLGYEQYF. Drawing the rest from reference TRBV5-8 and TRBJ2-7, the complete variable domain is EAGVTQSPTHLIKTRGQQATLRCSPISGHTSVYWYQQALGLGLQFLLWYDEGEERNRGNFPPRFSGRQFPNYSSELNVNALELEDSALYLCASSKDSLLGYEQYFGPGTRLTVT.

V and J are TRBV9 and TRBJ2-2; tentative D call: TRBD2 (7 bases). This CDR3 has 16 residues. The germline CDR1 and CDR2 sequences are SGDLS and YYNGEE. Deletions cut 3 bases from V and 5 bases from J, with 17 bases between. DNA of the CDR3: TGTGCCAGCAGCGACGTAGGAGGGGGAGGGACCGGGGAGCTGTTTTTT. Translating gives CASSDVGGGGTGELFF.

The chain recombines TRBV13 with TRBJ2-7; TRBD1 matches at 9 bases. V lost 1 base and J lost 3; bases outside the gene matches: 1. The CDR3 is 14 residues long. Germline V gene sequence: CDR1 PRHDT, CDR2 FYEKMQ (reference sequence). CDR3 loop: CASSLEDRGYEQYF. Written as DNA, the CDR3 is TGTGCCAGCAGCTTAGAGGACAGGGGCTACGAGCAGTACTTC.

The V and J genes are TRBV4-3 and TRBJ2-1; the D gene is possibly TRBD2 (6 bases). This CDR3 has 15 residues. Germline V gene data show CDR1 as LGHNA and CDR2 as YSLEER. V lost 0 bases and J lost 3, with 9 bases in between. CDR3 sequence: CASSQEEGFYNEQFF. CDR3 in DNA: TGCGCCAGCAGCCAAGAGGAGGGATTCTACAATGAGCAGTTCTTC.

The chain employs TRBV6-2 or TRBV6-3 and TRBJ2-2; 12 bases agree with TRBD2. The CDR3 runs to 17 residues. V was pared by 0 bases and J by 5 bases, with 4 bases of the junction left unmatched. Germline CDR1 is MNHEY and CDR2 is SVGEGT. The CDR3 DNA sequence: TGTGCCAGCAGTTACTCCCAGACTAGCGGGAGAACCGGGGAGCTGTTTTTT. Translation: CASSYSQTSGRTGELFF.

The chain employs TRBV7-9 and TRBJ2-2; D is unresolved. The CDR3 contains 15 residues. The germline V gene has CDR1 SEHNR and CDR2 FQNEAQ (reference sequence). The germline V and J ends were trimmed by 5 bases and 5 bases, with 15 bases remaining between them. The DNA for the CDR3 is TGTGCCAGCAGCCCGCGCCTAGACGCTACCGGGGAGCTGTTTTTT. Translation: CASSPRLDATGELFF.

This chain joins TRBV6-5 and TRBJ2-1; 9 bases agree with TRBD2. This CDR3 is built from 15 residues. V lost 2 bases to trimming and J lost 7 bases; unmatched junction nucleotides: 6. CDR1 is MNHEY, CDR2 SVGAGI, per germline. The CDR3: CASSYGSGSGNEQFF. The CDR3 DNA reads TGTGCCAGCAGTTACGGTAGCGGGAGTGGAAATGAGCAGTTCTTC.